This T cell receptor beta chain is from a study of siplizumab effects on memory and regulatory T cells. Germline loops: CDR1 SGHDT, CDR2 YYEEEE. The CDR3 is 13 amino acids. Between the trimmed V and J ends, which lost 0 bases and 8 bases, there was a span of 11 bases. This clone was detected only a few times. Its antigen is undetermined. Study conclusions and caveats: Roughly 75-96% of proliferating CD4+ or CD8+ clones defied assignment to a naive or memory phenotype. Unstimulated naive T cells seemed to show more diversity than memory cells did, and they also seemed to be among the major contributors to the alloresponse. Suppressive function of proliferating Tregs from siplizumab cultures was not confirmed.

Assay: immunoSEQ multiplex PCR; the TCRdb copy retains only in-frame clones and omits some. This sample yields about 62,000 clones, of which roughly 85% are seen a single time; about 0.4% belongs to the top ten. Sequenced: memory CD4+ T cells sorted from blood. The gene calls are TRBV5-6 and TRBJ1-2; D unclear. The clonotype originates from a human donor in good health. The CDR3 nucleotides read TGTGCCAGCAGCTTGGGCGGAAAGGAAGGCTACACCTTC. It yields the protein CASSLGGKEGYTF.